This TCR beta chain appears in the sequencing data of a study of blood T cell repertoires in COVID-19. Across the study: From T cells, B-cell-depleted T cells, or PBMCs came the material, which was cDNA or gDNA.

The method was immunoSEQ multiplex PCR; TCRdb's version includes in-frame clones alone and lacks a portion of them. The sample holds about 42,000 clones, roughly 81% seen once. The CDR3 length is 15 residues. J lost 3 bases, V lost 2 bases, and 8 bases had no gene match. CDR1 and CDR2 (germline): SGDLS, YYNGEE. This TCR was recovered from a woman aged 70 to 79 in a cohort sampled during active COVID-19. V and J are TRBV9 and TRBJ2-7, with TRBD2 matching 7 bases. Sample: peripheral blood. The CDR3 reads CASSVDSGGSYEQYF. The CDR3 DNA sequence: TGTGCCAGCAGCGTCGACTCTGGCGGGAGCTACGAGCAGTACTTC.